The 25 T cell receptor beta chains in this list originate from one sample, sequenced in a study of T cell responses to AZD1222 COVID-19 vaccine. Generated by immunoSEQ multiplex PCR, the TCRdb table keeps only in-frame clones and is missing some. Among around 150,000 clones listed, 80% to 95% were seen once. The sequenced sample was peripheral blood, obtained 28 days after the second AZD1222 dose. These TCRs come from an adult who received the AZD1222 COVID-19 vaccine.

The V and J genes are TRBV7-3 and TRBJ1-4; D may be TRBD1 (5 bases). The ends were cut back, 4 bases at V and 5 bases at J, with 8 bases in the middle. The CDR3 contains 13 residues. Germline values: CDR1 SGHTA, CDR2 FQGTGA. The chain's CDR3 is CASSSGPNEKLFF. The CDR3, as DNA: TGTGCCAGCAGCTCGGGACCGAATGAAAAACTGTTTTTT.

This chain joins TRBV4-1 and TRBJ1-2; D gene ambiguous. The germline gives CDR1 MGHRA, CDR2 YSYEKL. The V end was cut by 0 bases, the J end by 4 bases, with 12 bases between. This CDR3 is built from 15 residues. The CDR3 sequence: CASSQETASRYGYTF. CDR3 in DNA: TGCGCCAGCAGCCAAGAAACAGCCTCGCGCTATGGCTACACCTTC.

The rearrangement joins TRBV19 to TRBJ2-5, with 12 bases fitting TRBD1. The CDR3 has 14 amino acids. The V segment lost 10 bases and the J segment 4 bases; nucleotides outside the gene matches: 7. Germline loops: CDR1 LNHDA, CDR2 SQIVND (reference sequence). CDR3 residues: CATSGTGGRETQYF. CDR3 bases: TGTGCCACCTCCGGGACAGGGGGCAGAGAGACCCAGTACTTC.

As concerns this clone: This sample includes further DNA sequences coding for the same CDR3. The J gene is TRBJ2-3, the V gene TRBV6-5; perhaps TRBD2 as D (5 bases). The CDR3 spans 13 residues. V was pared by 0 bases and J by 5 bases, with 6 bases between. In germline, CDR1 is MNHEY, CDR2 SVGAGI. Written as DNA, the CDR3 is TGTGCCAGCAGTTACTCACGGGGAGATACGCAGTATTTT. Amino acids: CASSYSRGDTQYF.

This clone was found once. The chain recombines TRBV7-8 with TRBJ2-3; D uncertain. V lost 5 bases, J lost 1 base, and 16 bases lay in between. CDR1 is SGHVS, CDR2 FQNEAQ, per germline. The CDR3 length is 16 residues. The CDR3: CASSPELGRGTDTQYF. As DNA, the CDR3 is TGTGCCAGCAGCCCAGAACTGGGTCGGGGCACAGATACGCAGTATTTT.

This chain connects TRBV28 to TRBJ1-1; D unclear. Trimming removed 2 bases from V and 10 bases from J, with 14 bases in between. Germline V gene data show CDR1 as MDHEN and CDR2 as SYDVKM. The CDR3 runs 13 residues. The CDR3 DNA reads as TGTGCCAGCAGTTTAGGTTCTCGAGGCCCAGCTTTCTTT. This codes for CASSLGSRGPAFF.

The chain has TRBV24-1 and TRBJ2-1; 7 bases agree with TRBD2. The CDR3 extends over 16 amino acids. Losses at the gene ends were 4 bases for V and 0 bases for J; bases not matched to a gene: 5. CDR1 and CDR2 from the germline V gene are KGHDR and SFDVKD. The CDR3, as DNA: TGTGCCACCAGTGACTTACTAGCGAGCTCCTACAATGAGCAGTTCTTC. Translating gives CATSDLLASSYNEQFF.

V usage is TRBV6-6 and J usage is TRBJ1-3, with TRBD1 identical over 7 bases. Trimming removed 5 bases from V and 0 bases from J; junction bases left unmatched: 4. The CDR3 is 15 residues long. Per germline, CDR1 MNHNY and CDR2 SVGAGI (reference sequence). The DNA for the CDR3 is TGTGCCAGCAGTCGGGACAGAAGCTCTGGAAACACCATATATTTT. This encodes CASSRDRSSGNTIYF.

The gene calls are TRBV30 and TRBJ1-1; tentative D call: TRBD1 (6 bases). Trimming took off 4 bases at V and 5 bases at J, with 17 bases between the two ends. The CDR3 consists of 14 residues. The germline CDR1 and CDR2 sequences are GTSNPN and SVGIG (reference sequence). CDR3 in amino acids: CAWITPGRGTEAFF. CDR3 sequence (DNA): TGTGCCTGGATTACCCCGGGCAGGGGTACTGAAGCTTTCTTT.

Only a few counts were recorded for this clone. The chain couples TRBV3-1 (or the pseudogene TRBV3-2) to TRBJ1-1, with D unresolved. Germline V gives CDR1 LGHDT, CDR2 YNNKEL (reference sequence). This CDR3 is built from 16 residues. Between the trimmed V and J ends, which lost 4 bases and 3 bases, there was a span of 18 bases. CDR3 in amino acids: CASSRFPLGKDTEAFF. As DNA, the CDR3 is TGTGCCAGCAGCCGGTTCCCCCTGGGAAAAGACACTGAAGCTTTCTTT.

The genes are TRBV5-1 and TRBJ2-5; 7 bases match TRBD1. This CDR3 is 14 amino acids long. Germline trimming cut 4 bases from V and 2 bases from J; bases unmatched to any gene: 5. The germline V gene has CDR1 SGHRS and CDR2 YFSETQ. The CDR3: CASSLRDRQETQYF. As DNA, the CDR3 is TGCGCCAGCAGCCTCCGGGACAGACAAGAGACCCAGTACTTC. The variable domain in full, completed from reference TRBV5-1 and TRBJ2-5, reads KAGVTQTPRYLIKTRGQQVTLSCSPISGHRSVSWYQQTPGQGLQFLFEYFSETQRNKGNFPGRFSGRQFSNSRSEMNVSTLELGDSALYLCASSLRDRQETQYFGPGTRLLVL.

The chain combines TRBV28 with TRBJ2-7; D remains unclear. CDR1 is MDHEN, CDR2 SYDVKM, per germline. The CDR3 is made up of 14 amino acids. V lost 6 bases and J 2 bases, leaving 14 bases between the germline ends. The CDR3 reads CASRRGLSTYEQYF. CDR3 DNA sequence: TGTGCCAGCAGGAGAGGTTTATCCACCTACGAGCAGTACTTC. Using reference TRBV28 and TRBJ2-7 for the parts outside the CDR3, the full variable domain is DVKVTQSSRYLVKRTGEKVFLECVQDMDHENMFWYRQDPGLGLRLIYFSYDVKMKEKGDIPEGYSVSREKKERFSLILESASTNQTSMYLCASRRGLSTYEQYFGPGTRLTVT.

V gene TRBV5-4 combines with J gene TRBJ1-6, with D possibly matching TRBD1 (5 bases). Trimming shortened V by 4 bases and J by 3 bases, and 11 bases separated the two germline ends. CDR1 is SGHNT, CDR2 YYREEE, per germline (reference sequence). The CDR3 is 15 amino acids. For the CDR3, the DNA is TGTGCCAGCAGCCCGGGACTGAGCTATAATTCACCCCTCCACTTT. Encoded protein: CASSPGLSYNSPLHF. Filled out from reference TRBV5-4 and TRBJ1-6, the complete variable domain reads ETGVTQSPTHLIKTRGQQVTLRCSSQSGHNTVSWYQQALGQGPQFIFQYYREEENGRGNFPPRFSGLQFPNYSSELNVNALELDDSALYLCASSPGLSYNSPLHFGNGTRLTVT.

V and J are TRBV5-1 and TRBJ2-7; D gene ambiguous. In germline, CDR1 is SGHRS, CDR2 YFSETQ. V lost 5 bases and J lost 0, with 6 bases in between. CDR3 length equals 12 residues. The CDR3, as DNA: TGCGCCAGCAGAATCGACTCCTACGAGCAGTACTTC. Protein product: CASRIDSYEQYF.

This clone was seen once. CDR3 nucleotide sequence: TGTGCCAGCAGCCAAGATCGCGCTAGCGGGGGAAGCTCCTACAATGAGCAGTTCTTC. This gives the protein CASSQDRASGGSSYNEQFF. This chain links TRBV3-1 (or the pseudogene TRBV3-2) with TRBJ2-1; 10 bases are shared with TRBD2. The germline V gene has CDR1 LGHDT and CDR2 YNNKEL (reference sequence). CDR3 length equals 19 residues. J gave up 0 bases and V 0 bases, and 8 bases lay outside the gene matches.

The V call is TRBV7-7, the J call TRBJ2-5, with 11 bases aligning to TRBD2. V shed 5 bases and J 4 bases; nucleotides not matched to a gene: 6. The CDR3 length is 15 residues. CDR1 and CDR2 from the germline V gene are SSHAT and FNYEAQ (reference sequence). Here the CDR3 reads CASSRLAGGLETQYF. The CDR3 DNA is TGTGCCAGCAGCCGGCTAGCGGGAGGTTTAGAGACCCAGTACTTC.

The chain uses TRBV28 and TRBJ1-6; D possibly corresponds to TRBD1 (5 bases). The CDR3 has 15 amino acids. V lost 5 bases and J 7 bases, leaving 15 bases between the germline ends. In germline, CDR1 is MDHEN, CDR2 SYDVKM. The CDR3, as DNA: TGTGCCAGCAGTCGCTTGACCGGGGGGAATTCACCCCTCCACTTT. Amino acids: CASSRLTGGNSPLHF.

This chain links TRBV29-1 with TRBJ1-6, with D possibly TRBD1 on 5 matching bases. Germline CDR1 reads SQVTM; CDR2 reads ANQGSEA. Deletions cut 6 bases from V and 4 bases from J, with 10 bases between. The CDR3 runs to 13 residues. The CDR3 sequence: CSVRERYNSPLHF. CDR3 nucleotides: TGCAGCGTCAGGGAAAGATATAATTCACCCCTCCACTTT.

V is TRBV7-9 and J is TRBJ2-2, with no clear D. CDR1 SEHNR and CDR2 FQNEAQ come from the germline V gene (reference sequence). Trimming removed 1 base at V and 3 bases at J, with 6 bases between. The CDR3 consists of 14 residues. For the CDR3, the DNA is TGTGCCAGCAGCTTAGAGATAGACACCGGGGAGCTGTTTTTT. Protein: CASSLEIDTGELFF.

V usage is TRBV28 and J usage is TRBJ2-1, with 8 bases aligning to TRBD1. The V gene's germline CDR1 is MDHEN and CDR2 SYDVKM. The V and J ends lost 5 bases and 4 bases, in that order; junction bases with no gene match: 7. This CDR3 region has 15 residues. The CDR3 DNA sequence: TGTGCCAGCAGTACACCGGGACAGGCTTACAATGAGCAGTTCTTC. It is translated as CASSTPGQAYNEQFF.

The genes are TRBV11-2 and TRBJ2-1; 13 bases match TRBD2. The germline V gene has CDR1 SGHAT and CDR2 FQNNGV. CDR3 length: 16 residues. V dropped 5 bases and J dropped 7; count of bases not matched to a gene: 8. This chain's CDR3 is CASSLAGTSGNNEQFF. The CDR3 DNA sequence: TGTGCCAGCAGCCTCGCCGGGACTAGCGGGAATAATGAGCAGTTCTTC.

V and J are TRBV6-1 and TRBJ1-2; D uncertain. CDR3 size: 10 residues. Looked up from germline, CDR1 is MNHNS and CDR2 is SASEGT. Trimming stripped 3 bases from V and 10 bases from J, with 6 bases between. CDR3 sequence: CASSEVDYTF. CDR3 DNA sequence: TGTGCCAGCAGTGAGGTTGACTACACCTTC.

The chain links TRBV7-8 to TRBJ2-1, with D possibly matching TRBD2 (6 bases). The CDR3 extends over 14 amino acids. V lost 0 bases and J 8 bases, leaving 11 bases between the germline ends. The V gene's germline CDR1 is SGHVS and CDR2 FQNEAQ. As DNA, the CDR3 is TGTGCCAGCAGCTTAGCGTTGTGGGGGGATGAGCAGTTCTTC. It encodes CASSLALWGDEQFF.

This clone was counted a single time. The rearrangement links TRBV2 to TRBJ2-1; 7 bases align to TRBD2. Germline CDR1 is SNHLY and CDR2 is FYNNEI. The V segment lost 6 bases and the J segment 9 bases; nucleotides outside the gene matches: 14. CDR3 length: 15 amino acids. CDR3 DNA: TGTGCCAGCAGGGCTCGAGGACTAGTCGATCTTGAGCAGTTCTTC. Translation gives CASRARGLVDLEQFF. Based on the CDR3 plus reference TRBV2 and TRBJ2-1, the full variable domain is EPEVTQTPSHQVTQMGQEVILRCVPISNHLYFYWYRQILGQKVEFLVSFYNNEISEKSEIFDDQFSVERPDGSNFTLKIRSTKLEDSAMYFCASRARGLVDLEQFFGPGTRLTVL.

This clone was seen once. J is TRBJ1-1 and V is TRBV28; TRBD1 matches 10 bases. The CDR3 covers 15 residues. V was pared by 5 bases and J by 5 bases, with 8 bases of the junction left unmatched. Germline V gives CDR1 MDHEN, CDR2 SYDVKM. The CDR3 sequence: CASSTLEDRGTEAFF. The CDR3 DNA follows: TGTGCCAGCAGTACCCTAGAGGACAGGGGGACTGAAGCTTTCTTT.